These T cell receptor beta chains were read from a single sample in a study of cytomegalovirus exposure and HLA in healthy donors. The repertoire was sequenced with immunoSEQ multiplex PCR; TCRdb's copy has only in-frame clones and lacks some. This table has about 150,000 clones, around 80% appearing once. Sample: PBMCs. These receptors were collected from a woman between 35 and 50 years old in good health and CMV-seropositive. Each CDR3 is given with its conserved first and last residue. The order of the fields is D gene, V gene, CDR3 protein. A D gene is named only where the DNA matches it firmly.

d_call: NA
v_call: TRBV30
cdr3_aa: CAWSPPGGRAGNTIYF

d_call: NA
v_call: TRBV4-1
cdr3_aa: CASSQVLFSPLHF

d_call: TRBD1
v_call: TRBV19
cdr3_aa: CATLKDRGTDTQYF

d_call: TRBD1
v_call: TRBV11-1
cdr3_aa: CASSLSSGGLNEAFF

d_call: TRBD1
v_call: TRBV11-2
cdr3_aa: CASSYTIRKQGEAEKFF

d_call: TRBD1
v_call: TRBV2
cdr3_aa: CASSERQGAPGELFF

d_call: NA
v_call: TRBV4-3
cdr3_aa: CASSLELTEQAFF

d_call: NA
v_call: TRBV21-1
cdr3_aa: CASSKEIRTGQFNQPQHF

d_call: NA
v_call: TRBV6-6
cdr3_aa: CASSYVPNYEQYF

d_call: TRBD1
v_call: TRBV28
cdr3_aa: CASRPRQLDRGRGYTF

d_call: NA
v_call: TRBV7-2
cdr3_aa: CASSRGGAINQPQHF

d_call: TRBD1
v_call: TRBV7-2
cdr3_aa: CASSSGGAVREQYF

d_call: NA
v_call: TRBV29-1
cdr3_aa: CSVAPDLPEKLFF

d_call: NA
v_call: TRBV4-1
cdr3_aa: CASSQDTGNYGYTF

d_call: NA
v_call: TRBV11-2
cdr3_aa: CASSFDPGRYEQYF

d_call: TRBD1
v_call: TRBV15
cdr3_aa: CATSRRLGGLVNQPQHF

d_call: TRBD1
v_call: TRBV6-5
cdr3_aa: CASRGGTGAGAQHF